Listed here are 6 T cell receptor beta chains from one sample, sequenced in a study of OX40 agonist ivuxolimab in advanced cancers. Library method: the immunoSEQ multiplex PCR assay. TCRdb re-hosts the immuneACCESS table, in-frame sequences only. Its copies lack some clones; in the studies checked, an unresolved V gene accounts for under half of them, and the cause for the rest is not known. For this sample there are 70,000 to 85,000 clones; around 81% appear just once. The ten most abundant clones make up 5.5% to 7% of the sample. The sequenced sample was CD4+ or CD8+ T cells sorted from blood, obtained in a trial of the OX40 agonist ivuxolimab. These receptors were obtained from an adult with an advanced solid tumor such as melanoma, head and neck, liver or kidney cancer.

The V gene is TRBV6-6, the J gene TRBJ1-6, with unresolved D. The CDR3 loop spans 15 amino acids. CDR1 and CDR2 from the germline V gene are MNHNY and SVGAGI (reference sequence). Trimming removed 6 bases at V and 8 bases at J, with 17 bases between. DNA for the CDR3: TGTGCCAGCAGACAACCCGCGGGCCGAGATTCACCCCTCCACTTT. Its protein is CASRQPAGRDSPLHF.

This CDR3 reads CASSPLAAGRSGELFF. CDR3 DNA: TGTGCCAGCTCACCACTTGCAGCGGGGAGGTCCGGGGAGCTGTTTTTT. The chain has TRBV18 and TRBJ2-2; 7 bases map to TRBD2. V gave up 1 base and J gave up 6 bases; unmatched junction bases: 8. This CDR3 comprises 16 residues. Germline CDR1 KGHSH, CDR2 LQKENI.

This chain links TRBV6-5 with TRBJ1-4, with no clear D. The CDR3 is 11 residues long. Trimming removed 8 bases from V and 13 bases from J, with 14 bases in between. Looked up from germline, CDR1 is MNHEY and CDR2 is SVGAGI. CDR3 in DNA: TGTGCCAGCCTGGCAGCAGGCGGACTGTTTTTT. As protein: CASLAAGGLFF.

This sequence joins TRBV6-5 and TRBJ1-5; 8 bases line up with TRBD1. Germline lookup yields CDR1 MNHEY and CDR2 SVGAGI. The J segment lost 6 bases and the V segment lost 4 bases, leaving 8 bases of the junction unmatched. The CDR3 contains 15 residues. CDR3 bases: TGTGCCAGCAGTTCGTCGTTCAGGGGGCTTCAGCCCCAGCATTTT. This gives the protein CASSSSFRGLQPQHF.

The J gene is TRBJ1-5, the V gene TRBV27, with 11 bases matching TRBD1. The CDR3 runs to 17 residues. With V trimmed by 6 bases and J by 2 bases, 9 bases remained unmatched. Germline CDR1 and CDR2: MNHEY and SMNVEV (reference sequence). The CDR3 is CASSPGQGVVGNQPQHF. CDR3 nucleotide sequence: TGTGCCAGCAGCCCGGGACAGGGGGTTGTCGGCAATCAGCCCCAGCATTTT.

The rearrangement joins TRBV7-2 to TRBJ2-7; D not certain. Germline lookup yields CDR1 SGHTA and CDR2 FQGNSA. This CDR3 is built from 13 residues. Trimming took 1 base from V and 3 from J, leaving 7 bases between them. Written as DNA, the CDR3 is TGTGCCAGCAGCTTAGAAAGACTCTACGAGCAGTACTTC. Translated, it gives CASSLERLYEQYF.